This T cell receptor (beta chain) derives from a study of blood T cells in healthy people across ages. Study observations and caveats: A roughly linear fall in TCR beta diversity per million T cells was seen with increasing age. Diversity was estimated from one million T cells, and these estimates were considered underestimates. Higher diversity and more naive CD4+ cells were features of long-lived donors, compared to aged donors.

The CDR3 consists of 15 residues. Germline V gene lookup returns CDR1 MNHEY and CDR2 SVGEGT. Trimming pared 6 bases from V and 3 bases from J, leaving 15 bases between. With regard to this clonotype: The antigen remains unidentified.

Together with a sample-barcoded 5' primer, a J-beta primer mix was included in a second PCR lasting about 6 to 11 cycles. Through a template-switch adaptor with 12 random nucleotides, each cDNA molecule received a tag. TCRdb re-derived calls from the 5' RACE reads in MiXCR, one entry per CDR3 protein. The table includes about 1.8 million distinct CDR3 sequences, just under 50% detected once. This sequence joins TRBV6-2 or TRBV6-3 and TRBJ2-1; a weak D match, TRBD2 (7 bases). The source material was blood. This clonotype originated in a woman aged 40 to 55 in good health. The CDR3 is CASRAGGGIYNEQFF. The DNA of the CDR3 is TGTGCCAGCAGGGCTGGCGGGGGCATCTACAATGAGCAGTTCTTC.